This TCR beta chain appears in the sequencing data of a study of pediatric ulcerative colitis. Study-level results: No controls had the two rectal clonotypes shared by ulcerative colitis patients. Rectal pinch biopsies may include blood-derived T cells. Blood-rectal clonal overlap within each person was significantly higher in ulcerative colitis patients than controls. This repertoire reflects total lymphocytes rather than subpopulations like regulatory T cells.

During colonoscopy, one to two rectal pinch biopsies were collected. As to this clone: Its antigen is still unknown.

Germline-derived CDR1 and CDR2 are SGHAT and FQNNGV. CDR3 length equals 15 residues. V was clipped by 5 bases and J by 0 bases; unmatched bases: 4. Some clones are missing from TCRdb's copy, which holds only in-frame ones; the method was immunoSEQ multiplex PCR. Of approximately 37,000 clones in the sample, about 75% were seen once. This sequence joins TRBV11-2 and TRBJ1-5; TRBD1 agrees at 7 bases. The receptor was isolated from a boy younger than 18 with severe ulcerative colitis. Sequenced sample: gut tissue. The CDR3 nucleotides are TGTGCCAGCAGCCCGGGACAGTATAGCAATCAGCCCCAGCATTTT. Residues: CASSPGQYSNQPQHF.